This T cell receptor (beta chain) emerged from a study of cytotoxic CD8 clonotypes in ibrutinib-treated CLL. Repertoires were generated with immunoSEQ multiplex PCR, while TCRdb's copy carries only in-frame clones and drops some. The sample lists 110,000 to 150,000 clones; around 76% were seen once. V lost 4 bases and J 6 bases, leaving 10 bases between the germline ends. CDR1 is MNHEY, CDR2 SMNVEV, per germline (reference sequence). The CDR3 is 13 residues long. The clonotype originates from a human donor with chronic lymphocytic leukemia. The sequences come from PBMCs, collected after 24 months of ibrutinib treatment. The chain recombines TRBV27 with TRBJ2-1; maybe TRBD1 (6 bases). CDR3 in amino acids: CASSSQGGNEQFF. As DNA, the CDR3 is TGTGCCAGCAGTTCACAGGGCGGCAATGAGCAGTTCTTC.